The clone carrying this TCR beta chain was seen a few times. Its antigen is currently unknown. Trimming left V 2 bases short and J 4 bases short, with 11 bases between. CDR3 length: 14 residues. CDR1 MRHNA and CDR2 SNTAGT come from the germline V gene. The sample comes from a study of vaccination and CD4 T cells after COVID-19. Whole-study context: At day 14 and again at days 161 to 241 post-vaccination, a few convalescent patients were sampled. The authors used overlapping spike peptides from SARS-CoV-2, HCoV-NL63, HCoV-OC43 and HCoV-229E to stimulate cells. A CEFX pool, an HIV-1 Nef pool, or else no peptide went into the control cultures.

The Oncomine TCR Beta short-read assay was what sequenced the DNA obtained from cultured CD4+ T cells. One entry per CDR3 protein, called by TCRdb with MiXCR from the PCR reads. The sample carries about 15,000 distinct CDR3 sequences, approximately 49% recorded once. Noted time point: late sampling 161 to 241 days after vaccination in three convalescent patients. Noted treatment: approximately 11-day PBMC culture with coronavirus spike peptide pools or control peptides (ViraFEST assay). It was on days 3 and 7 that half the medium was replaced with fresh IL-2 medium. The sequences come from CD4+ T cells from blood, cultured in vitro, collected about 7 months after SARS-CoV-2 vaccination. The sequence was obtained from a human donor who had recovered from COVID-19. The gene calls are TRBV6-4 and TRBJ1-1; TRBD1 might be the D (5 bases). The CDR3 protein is CASSDTSRGTEAFF. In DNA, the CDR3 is TGTGCCAGCAGTGACACATCGAGGGGCACTGAAGCTTTCTTT.